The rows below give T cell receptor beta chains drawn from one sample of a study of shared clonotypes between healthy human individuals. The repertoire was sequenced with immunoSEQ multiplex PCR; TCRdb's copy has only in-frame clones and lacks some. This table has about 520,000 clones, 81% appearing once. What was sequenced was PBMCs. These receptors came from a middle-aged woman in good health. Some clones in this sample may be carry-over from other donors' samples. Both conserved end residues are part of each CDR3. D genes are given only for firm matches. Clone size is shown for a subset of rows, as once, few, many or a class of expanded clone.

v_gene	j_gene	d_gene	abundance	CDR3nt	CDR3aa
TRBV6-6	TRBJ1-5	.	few	TGTGCCAGCAGTTTCTCAGGGGAAAATCAGCCCCAGCATTTT	CASSFSGENQPQHF
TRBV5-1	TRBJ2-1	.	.	TGCGCCAGCACTCCCATTAGCGGAAGCTCCTACAATGAGCAGTTCTTC	CASTPISGSSYNEQFF
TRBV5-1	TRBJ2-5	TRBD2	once	TGCGCCACCAGTGATGGAGAACGCCGCGGGGCTAGCGGAGACTTC	CATSDGERRGASGDF
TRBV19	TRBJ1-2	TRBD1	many	TGTGCCAGTAGTAATACCCGGGACAGGGGACGACGGGGCTATGGCTACACCTTC	CASSNTRDRGRRGYGYTF
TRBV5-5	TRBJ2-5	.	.	TGTGCCAGCAGCGTCTTTCCCCCAGAGACCCAGTACTTC	CASSVFPPETQYF
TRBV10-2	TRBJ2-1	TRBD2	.	TGCGCCAGCGGAGCGGGGATTTACAATGAGCAGTTCTTC	CASGAGIYNEQFF
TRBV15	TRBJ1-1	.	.	TGTGCCACCAGCCGAAAACTTAGGTCAGAGGCTTTCTTT	CATSRKLRSEAFF
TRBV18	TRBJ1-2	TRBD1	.	TGTGCCAGCTCCCCTACGACAGGGGGTTACTATGGCTACACCTTC	CASSPTTGGYYGYTF
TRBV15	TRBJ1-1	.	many	TGTGCCACCAGCAGAGATCCCCGGGCGGAAGCTTTCTTT	CATSRDPRAEAFF
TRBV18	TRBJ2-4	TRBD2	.	TGTGCCAGCTCACCACCGTCAGCGGGATTCAAAAACATTCAGTACTTC	CASSPPSAGFKNIQYF
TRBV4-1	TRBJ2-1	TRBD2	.	TGCGCCAGCAGCCTCGCCTCGGGACTAGCGGGAGTTGGCACCTACAATGAGCAGTTCTTC	CASSLASGLAGVGTYNEQFF
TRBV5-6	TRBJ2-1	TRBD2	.	TGTGCCAGCAGCCTGTTACCGGGACTAGATCCAACCAATGAGCAGTTCTTC	CASSLLPGLDPTNEQFF
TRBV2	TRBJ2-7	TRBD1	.	TGTGCCAGCAGTGAAGTGGACAGGGTCGAGCAGTACTTC	CASSEVDRVEQYF